This TCR beta chain comes out of a study of Ad26.COV2.S vaccination and SARS-CoV-2 variants. Across the study: Recipients of Ad26.COV2.S got it intramuscularly, once or twice 56 days apart.

Noted treatment: some 20 received Ad26.COV2.S at low or high dose, single or two shots; five or six received placebo; per-sample allocation not given. On day 63 after the first injection, vaccine and placebo recipients gave samples. The germline gives CDR1 MNHEY, CDR2 SVGAGI. Trimming cost V 2 bases and J 4 bases, with 6 bases left between them. The CDR3 length is 13 residues. Data came from immunoSEQ multiplex PCR; TCRdb stores just in-frame clones and leaves some out. The table lists about 450,000 clones, roughly nine tenths of them singletons. The rearrangement joins TRBV6-5 to TRBJ1-5; D uncertain. This clonotype originated in a person between 18 and 65 years old who received the Ad26.COV2.S COVID-19 vaccine or a placebo. Sample: peripheral blood, taken in a trial of Ad26.COV2.S vaccine versus placebo. In DNA, the CDR3 is TGTGCCAGCAGTTACAATGGAAATCAGCCCCAGCATTTT. Translating gives CASSYNGNQPQHF.